Below are 18 T cell receptor beta chains sequenced from a single sample in a study of blood T cells in healthy people across ages. The authors ran a second PCR of roughly 6 to 12 cycles using a sample-barcoded 5' primer and a J-beta primer mix. TCRdb used MiXCR to reprocess the 5' RACE reads, holding one entry per CDR3 protein. The sample holds some 760,000 distinct CDR3 sequences, 25% seen once. These data were also filed under a second study, of T cells of mothers and their children.

Sequencing was done on a sample of blood. The receptor source for this set is a boy younger than 18 in good health.

This clonotype was seen a few times. The J gene is TRBJ2-1, the V gene TRBV29-1; tentative D call: TRBD2 (6 bases). Gene TRBJ2-5 matches the end of the DNA better, so the J call may be wrong. CDR3 size: 14 residues. CDR1 and CDR2 from the germline V gene are SQVTM and ANQGSEA. The DNA for the CDR3 is TGCAGCGTTGGGGCGACTAGACCCCAAGAGACCCAGTACTTC. Amino acids: CSVGATRPQETQYF.

The V and J genes are TRBV12-3 or TRBV12-4 and TRBJ2-1, with a tentative D call TRBD1 (6 bases). This CDR3 is 17 amino acids long. V lost 6 bases, J lost 2 bases, and 20 bases lay in between. The DNA for the CDR3 is TGTGCCAGCAGCCAAGCGGTGAACAGGGTCGCCTACAATGAGCAGTTCTTC. This encodes CASSQAVNRVAYNEQFF.

This chain connects TRBV4-1 to TRBJ2-1, with TRBD2 matching over 7 bases. This CDR3 is built from 18 residues. Germline lookup yields CDR1 MGHRA and CDR2 YSYEKL. The J segment lost 5 bases and the V segment lost 0 bases, leaving 13 bases of the junction unmatched. For the CDR3, the DNA is TGCGCCAGCAGCCAAGATGCTACTCGCGGGGGAGGGAACAATGAGCAGTTCTTC. This encodes CASSQDATRGGGNNEQFF.

This clonotype has a handful of counts. The chain joins TRBV28 to TRBJ2-5; D unresolved. The CDR3 is made up of 16 amino acids. Trimming pared 2 bases from V and 3 bases from J, leaving 16 bases between. Germline V gene sequence: CDR1 MDHEN, CDR2 SYDVKM. The CDR3 nucleotides read TGTGCCAGCAGTTTACGCCTGGAAGTAGTTGAAGAGACCCAGTACTTC. Protein product: CASSLRLEVVEETQYF.

The rearrangement joins TRBV12-3 or TRBV12-4 to TRBJ2-7; 10 bases agree with TRBD1. This CDR3 contains 15 residues. V shed 2 bases and J 5 bases; nucleotides not matched to a gene: 6. CDR3 sequence (DNA): TGTGCCAGCAGTTTACCGGGACAGGGGTCCCACGAGCAGTACTTC. This encodes CASSLPGQGSHEQYF.

About this clonotype: Just one base apart from a much larger clone, this may be a read error. The chain joins TRBV6-5 to TRBJ2-5; 7 bases match TRBD1. The end of the DNA aligns better with TRBJ2-7, so the J call may be wrong. This CDR3 is 11 amino acids long. The V gene's germline CDR1 is MNHEY and CDR2 SVGAGI. The DNA for the CDR3 is TGTGCCAGCAGGGGACAGTACGAGCAGTACTTC. As protein: CASRGQYEQYF.

This chain connects TRBV7-9 to TRBJ2-1; D call uncertain. Trimming left V 5 bases short and J 10 bases short, with 15 bases between. This CDR3 is built from 13 residues. The germline CDR1 and CDR2 sequences are SEHNR and FQNEAQ (reference sequence). The CDR3 loop reads CASSPKLSEEQFF. The CDR3 DNA reads as TGTGCCAGCAGCCCCAAACTATCGGAAGAGCAGTTCTTC.

The chain uses TRBV14 and TRBJ2-4, with TRBD2 matching over 9 bases. Trimming took 4 bases from V and 2 from J; bases not matched to a gene: 18. The CDR3 consists of 20 residues. Germline-derived CDR1 and CDR2 are SGHDN and FVKESK. The CDR3 protein is CASSRSYGGRADLTKNIQYF. CDR3 DNA sequence: TGTGCCAGCAGCCGATCTTATGGCGGGAGGGCCGATTTGACCAAAAACATTCAGTACTTC. Looking up the rest from reference TRBV14 and TRBJ2-4 gives the full variable domain: EAGVTQFPSHSVIEKGQTVTLRCDPISGHDNLYWYRRVMGKEIKFLLHFVKESKQDESGMPNNRFLAERTGGTYSTLKVQPAELEDSGVYFCASSRSYGGRADLTKNIQYFGAGTRLSVL.

This sequence joins TRBV3-1 and TRBJ2-2; perhaps TRBD2 as D (5 bases). Between the trimmed V and J ends, which lost 0 bases and 4 bases, there was a span of 12 bases. CDR3 size: 16 residues. In germline, CDR1 is LGHDT, CDR2 YNNKEL (reference sequence). The CDR3 region is CASSQERVGSTGELFF. Here the CDR3 DNA reads TGTGCCAGCAGCCAAGAGCGGGTGGGTTCCACCGGGGAGCTGTTTTTT.

The chain carries TRBV19 and TRBJ2-5; D may be TRBD2 (6 bases). Near its end, the DNA agrees better with TRBJ2-1, so the J call may be wrong. The germline V gene has CDR1 LNHDA and CDR2 SQIVND (reference sequence). The CDR3 consists of 11 residues. The CDR3 nucleotides read TGTGCCAGTTACGGGGGAAATGAGCAGTTCTTC. Protein product: CASYGGNEQFF.

V is TRBV7-2 and J is TRBJ2-3, with 10 bases identical to TRBD2. Germline V gene data show CDR1 as SGHTA and CDR2 as FQGNSA. This CDR3 comprises 16 residues. Unmatched junction bases numbered 5, after V lost 1 base and J lost 4 bases. CDR3 in DNA: TGTGCCAGCAGCTTAGTGTTAGCGGGAGGATCAGATACGCAGTATTTT. This encodes CASSLVLAGGSDTQYF.

This rearrangement joins TRBV12-3 or TRBV12-4 to TRBJ2-1; tentatively, D is TRBD2 (5 bases). This CDR3 has 14 residues. With 2 bases removed from V and 9 bases from J, the gap between germline ends came to 14 bases. CDR3 residues: CASSLIPSQGEQFF. The CDR3 DNA follows: TGTGCCAGCAGTTTAATCCCTAGCCAAGGTGAGCAGTTCTTC.

The V gene is TRBV29-1, the J gene TRBJ1-2; D not certain. Trimming took off 4 bases at V and 2 bases at J, with 11 bases between the two ends. In germline, CDR1 is SQVTM, CDR2 ANQGSEA. The CDR3 is made up of 13 amino acids. This CDR3 reads CSVVDSRNYGYTF. The CDR3 DNA reads TGCAGCGTTGTAGACTCGAGGAACTATGGCTACACCTTC.

The chain uses TRBV3-1 and TRBJ2-7, with D hard to call. V was shortened by 1 base and J by 1 base, with 8 bases between the two germline ends. The V gene's germline CDR1 is LGHDT and CDR2 YNNKEL (reference sequence). The CDR3 extends over 14 amino acids. CDR3 in DNA: TGTGCCAGCAGCCAAGTGGACGGTTCCTACGAGCAGTACTTC. Translating gives CASSQVDGSYEQYF.

This clonotype has just a few counts. The chain couples TRBV7-2 to TRBJ1-4; D remains ambiguous. V was trimmed by 0 bases and J by 0 bases, leaving 8 bases between them. Germline V gene lookup returns CDR1 SGHTA and CDR2 FQGNSA. This CDR3 has 16 amino acids. The CDR3 region is CASSLAQPATNEKLFF. CDR3 DNA: TGTGCCAGCAGCTTAGCTCAGCCAGCAACTAATGAAAAACTGTTTTTT.

The CDR3 is CASSFRAFSNEQFF. The CDR3 nucleotides are TGTGCCAGCAGCTTTCGGGCTTTTTCCAATGAGCAGTTCTTC. The chain recombines TRBV7-3 with TRBJ2-1; D gene ambiguous. This CDR3 has 14 residues. Trimming removed 3 bases from V and 6 bases from J, with 12 bases in between. Germline V CDR1 and CDR2: SGHTA, FQGTGA.

This rearrangement joins TRBV19 to TRBJ2-1, with a weak D call TRBD1 (5 bases). Germline CDR1 is LNHDA and CDR2 is SQIVND (reference sequence). The CDR3 has 13 residues. Trimming shortened V by 3 bases and J by 7 bases, and 10 bases separated the two germline ends. The CDR3 spells CASSIGWTNEQFF. CDR3 coding DNA: TGTGCCAGTAGTATTGGTTGGACAAATGAGCAGTTCTTC.

This clonotype was counted many times. The CDR3 DNA sequence: TGCAGTGCCAGGGGACAGACAGGGGGCACAGATACGCAGTATTTT. Its protein is CSARGQTGGTDTQYF. The chain has TRBV20-1 and TRBJ2-3; 8 nucleotides agree with TRBD1. Germline loops: CDR1 DFQATT, CDR2 SNEGSKA (reference sequence). The trim removed 6 bases at V and 1 base at J, leaving 9 bases unmatched. This CDR3 has 15 amino acids.